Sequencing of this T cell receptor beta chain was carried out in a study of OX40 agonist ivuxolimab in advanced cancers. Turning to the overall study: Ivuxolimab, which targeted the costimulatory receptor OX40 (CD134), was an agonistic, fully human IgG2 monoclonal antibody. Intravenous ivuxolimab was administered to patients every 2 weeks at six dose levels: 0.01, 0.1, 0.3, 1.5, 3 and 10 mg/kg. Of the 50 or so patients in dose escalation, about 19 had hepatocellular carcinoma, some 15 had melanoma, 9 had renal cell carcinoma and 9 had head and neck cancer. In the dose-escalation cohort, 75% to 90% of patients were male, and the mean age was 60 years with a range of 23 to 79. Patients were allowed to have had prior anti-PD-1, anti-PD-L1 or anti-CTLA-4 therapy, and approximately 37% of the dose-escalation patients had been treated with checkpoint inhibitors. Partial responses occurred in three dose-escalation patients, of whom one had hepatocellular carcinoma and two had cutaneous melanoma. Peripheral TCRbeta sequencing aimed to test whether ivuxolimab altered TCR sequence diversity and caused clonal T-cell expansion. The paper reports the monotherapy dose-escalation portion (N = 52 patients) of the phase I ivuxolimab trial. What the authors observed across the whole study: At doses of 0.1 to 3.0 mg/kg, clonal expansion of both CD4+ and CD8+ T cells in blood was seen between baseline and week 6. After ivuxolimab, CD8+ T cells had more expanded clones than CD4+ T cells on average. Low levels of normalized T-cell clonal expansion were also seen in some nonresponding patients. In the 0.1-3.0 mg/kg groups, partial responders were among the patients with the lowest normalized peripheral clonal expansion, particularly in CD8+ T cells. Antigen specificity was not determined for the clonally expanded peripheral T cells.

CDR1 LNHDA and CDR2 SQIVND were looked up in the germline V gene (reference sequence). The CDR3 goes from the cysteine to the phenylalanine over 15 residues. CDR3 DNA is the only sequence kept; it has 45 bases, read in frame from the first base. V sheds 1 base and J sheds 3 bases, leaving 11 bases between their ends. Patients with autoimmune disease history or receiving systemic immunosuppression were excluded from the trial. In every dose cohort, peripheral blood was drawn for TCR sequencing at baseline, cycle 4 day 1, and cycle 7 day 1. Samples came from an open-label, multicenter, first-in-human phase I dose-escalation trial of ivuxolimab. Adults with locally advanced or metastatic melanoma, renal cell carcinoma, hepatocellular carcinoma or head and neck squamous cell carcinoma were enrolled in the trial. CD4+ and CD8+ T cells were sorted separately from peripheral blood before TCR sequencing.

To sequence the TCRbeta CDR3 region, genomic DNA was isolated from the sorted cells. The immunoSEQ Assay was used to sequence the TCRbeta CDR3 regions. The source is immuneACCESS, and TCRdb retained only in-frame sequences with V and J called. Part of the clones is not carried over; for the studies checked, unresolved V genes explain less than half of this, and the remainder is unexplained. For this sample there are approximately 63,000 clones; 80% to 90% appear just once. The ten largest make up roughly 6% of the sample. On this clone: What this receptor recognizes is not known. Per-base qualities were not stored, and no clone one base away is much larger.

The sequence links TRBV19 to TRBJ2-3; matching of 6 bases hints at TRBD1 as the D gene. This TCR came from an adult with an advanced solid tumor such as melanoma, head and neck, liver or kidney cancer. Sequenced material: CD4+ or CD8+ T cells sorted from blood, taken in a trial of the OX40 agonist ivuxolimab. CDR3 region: CASSIGGQGTDTQYF. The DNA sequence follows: TGTGCCAGTAGTATAGGCGGGCAGGGGACAGATACGCAGTATTTT.